The 21 T cell receptor beta chains listed next were all sequenced from one sample in a study of healthy donors' naive CD4 and CD8 T cells (dated by TCRdb to about 2015). Instrument used: 454 GS FLX Titanium. TCR libraries were built from around 0.5 ug of total RNA with a previously published linear amplification protocol. TCRdb ran its own pipeline on the public reads, namely fastp trimming at Q25 and MiXCR clone calling, and kept in-frame beta chains. Rows matching on CDR3 protein sequence are summarized as one entry with the most common DNA and genes. Within this sample are about 180,000 distinct CDR3 sequences, with 74% of them counted one time only. The ten largest clones represent 2.3% of the sample. Input material: naive CD4+ and CD8+ T cells sorted from blood, pooled from several donors. The cell subset or site label on this specimen signifies: FACS-sorted naive CD4+ (CD45RO-CD45RA+) and naive CD8+ (CD45RA+CD27bright) T cells. Every receptor here comes from a pool of human donors in good health; the sample pools cells from several healthy donors.

The chain links TRBV5-4 to TRBJ2-1; tentative D call: TRBD2 (6 bases). V lost 4 bases, J lost 9 bases, and 17 bases lay in between. Germline lookup yields CDR1 SGHNT and CDR2 YYREEE (reference sequence). This CDR3 is built from 14 residues. CDR3 bases: TGTGCCAGCAGCACGCCTACTAGCAACTCTGAGCAGTTCTTC. Its protein product is CASSTPTSNSEQFF.

Remarks on this clonotype: An end of the junction differs from the germline gene, which may be a read error. The V and J genes are TRBV4-2 and TRBJ1-5; D remains unclear. The CDR3 has 13 amino acids. Germline CDR1 and CDR2: LGHNA and YNFKEQ. For the CDR3, the DNA is TGCGCCAGCAGCCAAGAAGGGAGTGGGCCCCAGCATTTT. It is translated as CASSQEGSGPQHF.

The gene calls are TRBV20-1 and TRBJ2-2; D gene ambiguous. Trimming removed 0 bases at V and 3 bases at J, with 5 bases between. Germline V gene lookup returns CDR1 DFQATT and CDR2 SNEGSKA (reference sequence). This CDR3 is 13 amino acids long. Written as DNA, the CDR3 is TGCAGTGCTAGAGATCCCGACACCGGGGAGCTGTTTTTT. It encodes CSARDPDTGELFF.

The CDR3 DNA is TGTGCCAGTAGTCAACAGGGTGTTCAGCCCCAGCATTTT. This sequence encodes CASSQQGVQPQHF. This chain connects TRBV19 to TRBJ1-5, with TRBD1 as a possible D gene (6 bases). Germline V gene data show CDR1 as LNHDA and CDR2 as SQIVND (reference sequence). This CDR3 comprises 13 residues. Between the trimmed V and J ends, which lost 5 bases and 6 bases, there was a span of 11 bases.

In DNA, the CDR3 is TGTGCCACCAGCAGAGATGTGGGACCCATTGACTACACCTTC. It specifies CATSRDVGPIDYTF. This rearrangement joins TRBV15 to TRBJ1-2; tentatively, D is TRBD1 (5 bases). The CDR3 consists of 14 residues. V gave up 0 bases and J gave up 10 bases, with 15 bases separating them. Germline-derived CDR1 and CDR2 are LNHNV and YYDKDF (reference sequence).

This rearrangement joins TRBV10-3 to TRBJ2-3; D may be TRBD2 (6 bases). Between the trimmed V and J ends, which lost 2 bases and 2 bases, there was a span of 14 bases. Germline V gene data show CDR1 as ENHRY and CDR2 as SYGVKD. CDR3 length: 16 amino acids. The CDR3 sequence: CAISEQRATFTDTQYF. The CDR3 nucleotides read TGTGCCATCAGTGAGCAGCGGGCAACTTTCACAGATACGCAGTATTTT.

The V call is TRBV15, the J call TRBJ2-1; 8 bases map to TRBD1. Trimming at V came to 7 bases and at J to 7 bases, leaving 6 bases not matched to a gene. The germline V gene encodes CDR1 LNHNV and CDR2 YYDKDF (reference sequence). CDR3 length: 13 residues. The CDR3 sequence is CATKRTGRNEQFF. CDR3 coding DNA: TGTGCCACCAAGAGGACAGGGAGGAATGAGCAGTTCTTC. The full variable domain, with the rest looked up from reference TRBV15 and TRBJ2-1, is DAMVIQNPRYQVTQFGKPVTLSCSQTLNHNVMYWYQQKSSQAPKLLFHYYDKDFNNEADTPDNFQSRRPNTSFCFLDIRSPGLGDTAMYLCATKRTGRNEQFFGPGTRLTVL.

This chain joins TRBV29-1 and TRBJ2-1, with unresolved D. Trimming cost V 3 bases and J 4 bases, with 10 bases left between them. This CDR3 has 13 residues. CDR1 and CDR2 (germline): SQVTM, ANQGSEA. This CDR3 reads CSVDAPNYNEQFF. DNA for the CDR3: TGCAGCGTTGATGCGCCTAATTACAATGAGCAGTTCTTC.

The chain recombines TRBV5-4 with TRBJ1-5; D is ambiguous. The CDR3 runs to 15 residues. V dropped 0 bases and J dropped 2 bases, with 9 bases sitting between them. The germline CDR1 and CDR2 sequences are SGHNT and YYREEE (reference sequence). The CDR3 DNA is TGTGCCAGCAGCTTGGACTCGGAGGGCAATCAGCCCCAGCATTTT. It translates to CASSLDSEGNQPQHF.

The rearrangement links TRBV7-8 to TRBJ1-1; unclear D gene. Germline V CDR1 and CDR2: SGHVS, FQNEAQ. The CDR3 spans 15 residues. V shed 5 bases and J shed 3 bases, with 16 bases lying between them. CDR3 in DNA: TGTGCCAGCAGCCCACTCCCTCGGGTCGACACTGAAGCTTTCTTT. This sequence encodes CASSPLPRVDTEAFF.

DNA for the CDR3: TGTGCCTGGAGGATAACGGGACACCACTACGAGCAGTACTTC. Its translation: CAWRITGHHYEQYF. This rearrangement joins TRBV30 to TRBJ2-7; D possibly corresponds to TRBD1 (6 bases). This CDR3 region has 14 residues. CDR1 and CDR2 (germline): GTSNPN, SVGIG (reference sequence). Trimming removed 3 bases at V and 3 bases at J, with 15 bases between.

J is TRBJ1-3 and V is TRBV6-5, with D unresolved. This CDR3 spans 14 amino acids. Germline V gene sequence: CDR1 MNHEY, CDR2 SVGAGI. Deletions cut 2 bases from V and 0 bases from J, with 5 bases between. The CDR3 protein is CASSYGASGNTIYF. CDR3 bases: TGTGCCAGCAGTTACGGAGCCTCTGGAAACACCATATATTTT.

J is TRBJ1-5 and V is TRBV20-1, with D uncertain. This CDR3 spans 12 amino acids. Germline CDR1 DFQATT, CDR2 SNEGSKA (reference sequence). V was trimmed by 5 bases and J by 2 bases, leaving 7 bases between them. The CDR3 sequence is CSAHSGNQPQHF. The DNA of the CDR3 is TGCAGTGCTCACAGTGGCAATCAGCCCCAGCATTTT.

This chain connects TRBV30 to TRBJ2-7; D is unresolved. CDR1 and CDR2 from the germline V gene are GTSNPN and SVGIG (reference sequence). The CDR3 has 12 amino acids. The V gene lost 3 bases and the J gene lost 1 base, with 7 bases spanning the gap. CDR3 sequence reads: CAWRKGSYEQYF. The CDR3 coding sequence is TGTGCCTGGAGAAAGGGATCCTACGAGCAGTACTTC.

V gene TRBV20-1 combines with J gene TRBJ2-5; 12 bases are shared with TRBD2. This CDR3 is 12 amino acids long. Germline V CDR1 and CDR2: DFQATT, SNEGSKA (reference sequence). This chain's CDR3 is CTGLAGKETQYF. The DNA of the CDR3 is TGCACCGGACTAGCGGGGAAAGAGACCCAGTACTTC.

In DNA form, the CDR3 reads TGCAGCGTAACTCAGGGGACCCAGTACTTC. The encoded protein is CSVTQGTQYF. The V call is TRBV29-1, the J call TRBJ2-5; tentative D call: TRBD1 (5 bases). This CDR3 spans 10 amino acids. Germline lookup yields CDR1 SQVTM and CDR2 ANQGSEA. Trimming removed 6 bases from V and 7 bases from J, with 9 bases in between.

This clonotype was found a few times. V is TRBV19 and J is TRBJ1-5; weak D call: TRBD1 (5 bases). Trimming shortened V by 4 bases and J by 3 bases, and 16 bases separated the two germline ends. In germline, CDR1 is LNHDA, CDR2 SQIVND (reference sequence). The CDR3 runs to 16 residues. The CDR3 DNA follows: TGTGCCAGTAGTACCGGCGGACACACGGACAATCAGCCCCAGCATTTT. Translated, it gives CASSTGGHTDNQPQHF.

This sequence joins TRBV27 and TRBJ1-2; 7 bases line up with TRBD1. Looked up from germline, CDR1 is MNHEY and CDR2 is SMNVEV (reference sequence). The CDR3 runs to 14 residues. The V and J ends lost 7 bases and 6 bases, in that order; junction bases with no gene match: 11. The CDR3, as DNA: TGTGCCAGCAACTACAGGGGAGGTGGTGATGGCTACACCTTC. Translation gives CASNYRGGGDGYTF.

The genes are TRBV12-3 or TRBV12-4 and TRBJ2-5; D may be TRBD1 (5 bases). The CDR3 spans 15 residues. The V gene lost 7 bases and the J gene lost 4 bases, with 19 bases spanning the gap. The CDR3 region has the DNA TGTGCCAGCACCCCCTTCGACAGCCTCAGAGAGACCCAGTACTTC. Protein product: CASTPFDSLRETQYF.

V is TRBV2 and J is TRBJ2-2; weak D call: TRBD1 (6 bases). CDR1 and CDR2 (germline): SNHLY, FYNNEI. Trimming took off 7 bases at V and 4 bases at J, with 16 bases between the two ends. This CDR3 comprises 15 residues. The CDR3 region is CASTLPGGPTGELFF. DNA of the CDR3: TGTGCCAGCACTCTTCCTGGGGGCCCCACCGGGGAGCTGTTTTTT.

This chain links TRBV7-9 with TRBJ1-2; no clear D. This CDR3 comprises 15 residues. CDR1 is SEHNR, CDR2 FQNEAQ, per germline (reference sequence). Trimming stripped 1 base from V and 3 bases from J, with 12 bases between. CDR3 nucleotides: TGTGCCAGCAGCTTAGTGCCAGGACCAGACTATGGCTACACCTTC. The encoded protein is CASSLVPGPDYGYTF.